This T cell receptor (beta chain) was documented in a study of T cells in Graves' hyperthyroidism and ophthalmopathy. The study, taken as a whole, reports: Using 13 V-J features, a model discriminated ophthalmopathy from stable hyperthyroidism.

The CDR3 contains 15 residues. Germline V gene data show CDR1 as KGHSH and CDR2 as LQKENI. Deletions cut 3 bases from V and 1 base from J, with 12 bases between. Hyperthyroidism was newly diagnosed in patients aged 18 to 65 (duration under 2 months). Uncontrolled infections, other autoimmune diseases, pregnancy or lactation led to exclusion of patients. Blood was drawn at first hyperthyroidism diagnosis, before any ophthalmopathy symptoms. This clonotype was seen at least ten times. As yet, its antigen is unknown. RNA transcripts provided the source from which TCR beta CDR3 regions were amplified. TCR CDR3 underwent first-round RT-PCR with the HTBI primer set. TCRdb redid the calling of the multiplex PCR reads with MiXCR, one entry per CDR3 protein. This sample has approximately 400,000 distinct CDR3 sequences, with more than 15% found just once.

The V and J genes are TRBV18 and TRBJ1-1; tentative D call: TRBD1 (6 bases). The source of this sequence is a woman aged 18-35 years with Graves' hyperthyroidism that later progressed to Graves' ophthalmopathy. The source material was blood. The CDR3 coding sequence is TGTGCCAGCTCACCGAGGAGGGGGGCGAACACTGAAGCTTTCTTT. As protein: CASSPRRGANTEAFF. The entire variable domain, with the rest obtained from reference TRBV18 and TRBJ1-1, is as follows: NAGVMQNPRHLVRRRGQEARLRCSPMKGHSHVYWYRQLPEEGLKFMVYLQKENIIDESGMPKERFSAEFPKEGPSILRIQQVVRGDSAAYFCASSPRRGANTEAFFGQGTRLTVV.